The 18 T cell receptor beta chains given below trace back to one sample, sequenced in a study of identical twins. TCRdb fed the 5' RACE reads into MiXCR, producing one record per CDR3 protein. This table holds some 560,000 distinct CDR3 sequences, approximately 10% found once. This sample also appeared in a second study, on yellow fever vaccine responses in identical twins.

The sample was PBMCs. These receptors were taken from a woman under 30 in good health.

Concerning this clonotype: The CDR3 ends on some other residue instead of the conserved phenylalanine or tryptophan, so this is likely a read error. The chain links TRBV28 to TRBJ2-7, with a weak D call TRBD1 (5 bases). Trimming removed 7 bases at V and 6 bases at J, with 19 bases between. Germline V CDR1 and CDR2: MDHEN, SYDVKM. This CDR3 is 14 amino acids long. CDR3 residues: CASNSVGEGGEQYC. The CDR3 DNA sequence: TGTGCCAGCAATTCGGTAGGGGAAGGCGGCGAGCAGTACTGC.

This clonotype came up many times. The V call is TRBV7-9, the J call TRBJ2-3, with TRBD1 matching over 8 bases. Germline V CDR1 and CDR2: SEHNR, FQNEAQ (reference sequence). Trimming at V came to 4 bases and at J to 6 bases, leaving 6 bases not matched to a gene. This CDR3 spans 14 amino acids. CDR3 amino acids: CASSSTGASDTQYF. CDR3 in DNA: TGTGCCAGCAGCTCGACAGGGGCGAGCGATACGCAGTATTTT.

This clonotype showed up just a few times. The J gene is TRBJ2-5, the V gene TRBV20-1; the D call may be TRBD1 or TRBD2 (6 bases each). Germline CDR1 reads DFQATT; CDR2 reads SNEGSKA (reference sequence). V dropped 5 bases and J dropped 7 bases, with 20 bases sitting between them. The CDR3 is 14 residues long. Here the CDR3 DNA reads TGCAGTGCTCCCCTCGGGGGCCGGGGCGGGACCCAGTACTTC. Encoded protein: CSAPLGGRGGTQYF.

This sequence joins TRBV5-1 and TRBJ2-5, with TRBD1 matching over 7 bases. The CDR3 spans 15 residues. Germline V gene lookup returns CDR1 SGHRS and CDR2 YFSETQ. V lost 3 bases to trimming and J lost 3 bases; unmatched junction nucleotides: 8. CDR3 region: CASSSGQLQKETQYF. The CDR3 DNA follows: TGCGCCAGCAGCTCGGGACAGTTACAGAAAGAGACCCAGTACTTC.

This chain links TRBV11-2 with TRBJ2-1; 9 nucleotides match TRBD1. The CDR3 is made up of 14 amino acids. Germline CDR1 SGHAT, CDR2 FQNNGV. Trimming removed 4 bases from V and 6 bases from J; junction bases left unmatched: 4. The CDR3 DNA reads TGTGCCAGCAGCTACGGGACAGGGATCAATGAGCAGTTCTTC. Amino acids: CASSYGTGINEQFF.

The chain couples TRBV7-9 to TRBJ2-7; the D gene is possibly TRBD1 (5 bases). Germline CDR1 is SEHNR and CDR2 is FQNEAQ (reference sequence). The CDR3 is 15 residues long. Trimming removed 5 bases at V and 0 bases at J, with 14 bases between. This CDR3 is CASSATVTYSYEQYF. The CDR3, as DNA: TGTGCCAGCAGCGCGACAGTCACCTACTCCTACGAGCAGTACTTC.

This clonotype has only a few counts. This chain uses TRBV20-1 with TRBJ2-1; no reliable D call. Per germline, CDR1 DFQATT and CDR2 SNEGSKA (reference sequence). CDR3 length: 14 amino acids. CDR3 amino acids: CSLNSLGSYNEQFF. CDR3 nucleotides: TGCAGCCTGAATAGCCTCGGCTCCTACAATGAGCAGTTCTTC.

This clonotype was detected ten times or more. The rearrangement uses TRBV6-2 or TRBV6-3 and TRBJ2-2; possible D gene TRBD1, 5 bases. This CDR3 has 14 residues. The V and J ends lost 2 bases and 4 bases respectively, with 8 bases between them. Germline values: CDR1 MNHEY, CDR2 SVGEGT. Written as DNA, the CDR3 is TGTGCCAGCAGTTACAGGGGTTCCACCGGGGAGCTGTTTTTT. Protein product: CASSYRGSTGELFF.

Here the CDR3 reads CASRPRGGTDTQYF. As DNA, the CDR3 is TGTGCCAGCAGGCCTCGGGGGGGGACAGATACGCAGTATTTT. The rearrangement joins TRBV25-1 to TRBJ2-3; 8 bases align to TRBD2. V lost 6 bases to trimming and J lost 3 bases; unmatched junction nucleotides: 5. This CDR3 is built from 14 residues. In germline, CDR1 is MGHDK, CDR2 SYGVNS.

The chain couples TRBV15 to TRBJ2-2; unclear D gene. CDR1 is LNHNV and CDR2 is YYDKDF in the germline V gene (reference sequence). There are 14 residues in the CDR3. V was clipped by 6 bases and J by 6 bases, with 14 bases between them. The DNA of the CDR3 is TGTGCCACCAGTAGTCTTGTCCGGGCCGGGGAGCTGTTTTTT. Protein sequence: CATSSLVRAGELFF.

This clonotype showed up just a few times. The J gene is TRBJ2-4, the V gene TRBV15, with a weak D call TRBD2 (5 bases). The V end lost 8 bases, the J end lost 8 bases, and 13 bases lay between the germline ends. Per germline, CDR1 LNHNV and CDR2 YYDKDF (reference sequence). This CDR3 has 12 residues. DNA for the CDR3: TGTGCCACCTCCGGCTCCGGGGACATTCAGTACTTC. Residues: CATSGSGDIQYF.

In this sample, this clonotype turned up many times. V is TRBV11-3 and J is TRBJ2-1; possibly TRBD2 for D (7 bases). Trimming cost V 5 bases and J 4 bases, with 15 bases left between them. Per the germline V gene, CDR1 is SGHNT and CDR2 is YENEEA. The CDR3 length is 15 residues. For the CDR3, the DNA is TGTGCCAGCAGCCGGGGAGGGGGGGCGTACAATGAGCAGTTCTTC. Its protein product is CASSRGGGAYNEQFF.

The chain couples TRBV28 to TRBJ2-3, with D possibly being TRBD1 (5 bases). V shed 3 bases and J shed 0 bases, with 16 bases lying between them. CDR1 and CDR2 (germline): MDHEN, SYDVKM. The CDR3 spans 17 residues. The CDR3 nucleotides are TGTGCCAGCAGTTTTAATCCAAACAGGCTTAGCACAGATACGCAGTATTTT. Protein product: CASSFNPNRLSTDTQYF.

This clonotype has ten or more counts. V usage is TRBV4-3 and J usage is TRBJ2-7; D is uncertain. The CDR3 runs to 13 residues. The V end lost 0 bases, the J end lost 4 bases, and 7 bases lay between the germline ends. CDR1 is LGHNA, CDR2 YSLEER, per germline. This CDR3 is CASSQDSQYEQYF. In DNA form, the CDR3 reads TGCGCCAGCAGCCAAGATTCCCAGTACGAGCAGTACTTC.

The chain couples TRBV6-2 or TRBV6-3 to TRBJ2-4, with TRBD2 identical over 10 bases. The CDR3 covers 17 residues. V shed 5 bases, J shed 9 bases, and the junction held 16 bases outside the gene matches. Germline V gene lookup returns CDR1 MNHEY and CDR2 SVGEGT. The CDR3 spells CASSGALAGEFGSIQYF. CDR3 sequence (DNA): TGTGCCAGCAGTGGGGCCCTAGCGGGAGAGTTCGGGAGCATTCAGTACTTC.

The table lists this clonotype with many counts. The chain recombines TRBV3-1 with TRBJ2-2; no clear D gene. V was shortened by 1 base and J by 3 bases, with 12 bases between the two germline ends. The CDR3 loop spans 16 amino acids. CDR1 and CDR2 from the germline V gene are LGHDT and YNNKEL (reference sequence). The CDR3 spells CASSQVGPRDTGELFF. In DNA form, the CDR3 reads TGTGCCAGCAGCCAAGTAGGCCCGAGAGACACCGGGGAGCTGTTTTTT.

This clonotype was counted at least ten times. This chain joins TRBV12-3 or TRBV12-4 and TRBJ1-3; D possibly corresponds to TRBD1 (5 bases). This CDR3 is built from 14 residues. V lost 5 bases and J 1 base, leaving 9 bases between the germline ends. CDR3 DNA sequence: TGTGCCAGCAGTCGCAGGGTATCTGGAAACACCATATATTTT. Its protein product is CASSRRVSGNTIYF.

This clonotype was counted at least ten times. The rearrangement links TRBV4-3 to TRBJ2-6, with unresolved D. The length of the CDR3 is 16 residues. Between the trimmed V and J ends, which lost 1 base and 0 bases, there was a span of 7 bases. Looked up from germline, CDR1 is LGHNA and CDR2 is YSLEER. Written as DNA, the CDR3 is TGCGCCAGCAGCCAAGTTGTAAGCTCTGGGGCCAACGTCCTGACTTTC. Translating gives CASSQVVSSGANVLTF.